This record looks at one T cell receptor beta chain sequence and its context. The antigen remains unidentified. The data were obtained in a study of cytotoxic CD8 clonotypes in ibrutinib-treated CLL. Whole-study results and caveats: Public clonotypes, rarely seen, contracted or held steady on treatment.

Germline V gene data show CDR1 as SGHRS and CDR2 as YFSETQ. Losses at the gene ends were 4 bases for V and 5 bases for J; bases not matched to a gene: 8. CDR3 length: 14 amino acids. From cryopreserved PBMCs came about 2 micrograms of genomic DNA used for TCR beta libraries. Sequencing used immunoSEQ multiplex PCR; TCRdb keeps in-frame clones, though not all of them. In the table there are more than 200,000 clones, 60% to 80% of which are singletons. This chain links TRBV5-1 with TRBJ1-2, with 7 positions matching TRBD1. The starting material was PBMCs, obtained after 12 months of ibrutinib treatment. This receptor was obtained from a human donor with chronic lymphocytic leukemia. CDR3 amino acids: CASSHRGGAYGYTF. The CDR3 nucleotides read TGCGCCAGCAGCCACCGAGGGGGCGCTTATGGCTACACCTTC.